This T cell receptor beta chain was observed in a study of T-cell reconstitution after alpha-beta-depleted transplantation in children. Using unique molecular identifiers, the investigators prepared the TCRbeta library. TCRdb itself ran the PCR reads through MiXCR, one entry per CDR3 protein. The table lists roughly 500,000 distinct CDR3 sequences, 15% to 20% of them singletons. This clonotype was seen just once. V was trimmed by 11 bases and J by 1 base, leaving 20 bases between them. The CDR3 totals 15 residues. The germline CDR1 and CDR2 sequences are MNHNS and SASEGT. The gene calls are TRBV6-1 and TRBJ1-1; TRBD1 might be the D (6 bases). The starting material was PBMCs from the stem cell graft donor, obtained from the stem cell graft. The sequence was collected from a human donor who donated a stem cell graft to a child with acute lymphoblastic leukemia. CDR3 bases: TGTGCCGTAGGAAGACCGGGACAACAGAACACTGAAGCTTTCTTT. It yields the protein CAVGRPGQQNTEAFF.